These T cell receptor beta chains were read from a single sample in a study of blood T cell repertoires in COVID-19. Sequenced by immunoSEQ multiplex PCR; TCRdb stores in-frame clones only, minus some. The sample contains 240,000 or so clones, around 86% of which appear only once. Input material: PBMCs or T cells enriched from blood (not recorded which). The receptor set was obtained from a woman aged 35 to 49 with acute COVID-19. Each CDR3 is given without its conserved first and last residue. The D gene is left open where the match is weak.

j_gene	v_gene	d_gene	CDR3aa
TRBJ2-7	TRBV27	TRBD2	ASSIQPGLSYEQY
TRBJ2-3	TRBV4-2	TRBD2	ASSQGYSGRASDTQY
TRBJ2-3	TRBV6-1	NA	ASMSRGTDTQY
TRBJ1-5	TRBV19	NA	ASNRDFHSNQPQH
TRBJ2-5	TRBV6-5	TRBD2	ASSYSVTSFQETQY
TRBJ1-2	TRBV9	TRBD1	ASSLGTGEGYT
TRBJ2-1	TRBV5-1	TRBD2	ASSGTSGSNEQF
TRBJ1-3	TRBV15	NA	ATSRGAGNTIY
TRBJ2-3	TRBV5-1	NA	ASSFDSRTDTQY
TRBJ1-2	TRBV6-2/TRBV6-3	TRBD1	ASSYYDRAYGYT
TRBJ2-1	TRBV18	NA	ASSPRSGNNEQF
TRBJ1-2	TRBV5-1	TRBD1	ASRKDRDGYT
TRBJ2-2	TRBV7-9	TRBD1	ATGGQGSGELF
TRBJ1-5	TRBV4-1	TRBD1	ASSRTGISNQPQH
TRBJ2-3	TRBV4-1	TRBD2	ASSQGTSGSSDTQY
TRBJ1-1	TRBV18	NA	ASSRGETEAF
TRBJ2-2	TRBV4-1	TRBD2	ASSRRVVAGGDTGELF
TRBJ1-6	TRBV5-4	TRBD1	ASSIGDSDSPLH
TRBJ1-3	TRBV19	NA	ASSPSGVTGVSGNTIY
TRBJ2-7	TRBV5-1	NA	ASSLGLQGIYEQY
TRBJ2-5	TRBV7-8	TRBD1	ASSPTGVETQY
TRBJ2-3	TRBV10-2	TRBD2	ASSELGLGSDTQY
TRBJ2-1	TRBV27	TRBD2	ASSFSGGPYNEQF
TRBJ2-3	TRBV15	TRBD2	ATSRGLAGPDTQY
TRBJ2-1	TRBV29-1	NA	SVSGDSYNEQF
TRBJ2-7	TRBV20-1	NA	SAKTDYEQY
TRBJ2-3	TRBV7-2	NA	ASSPGLTYTDTQY
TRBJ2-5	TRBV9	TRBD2	ASSVLAGGETQY
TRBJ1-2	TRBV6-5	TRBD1	ASRRTGEFNYGYT